This TCR beta chain comes out of a study of CD8+ T cells in alopecia areata. Study summary: Twice a day, 5 to 10 mg of oral tofacitinib was administered to treated patients. The study's findings and limits: Clonality exceeded that of normal scalp in lesional scalp, most notably in alopecia totalis/universalis.

Sequencing used cDNA as its template, made by extracting RNA and reverse transcribing it. The table came from immunoSEQ multiplex PCR; TCRdb's copy has only in-frame clones and leaves some out. The data show hundreds of thousands of clones, roughly 69% seen once. Comments on this clone: What it recognizes is unknown.

This receptor was taken from a human donor with alopecia areata. The sample here was CD4+ T cells sorted from blood, taken at week 0.

The CDR3 protein is CASRLSATGEKLFF. The CDR3 nucleotides read TGTGCCAGCAGGTTAAGCGCTACGGGGGAAAAACTGTTTTTT. The rearrangement joins TRBV6-5 to TRBJ1-4; D unresolved. The CDR3 length is 14 residues. Trimming cost V 6 bases and J 8 bases, with 16 bases left between them. The V gene's germline CDR1 is MNHEY and CDR2 SVGAGI.